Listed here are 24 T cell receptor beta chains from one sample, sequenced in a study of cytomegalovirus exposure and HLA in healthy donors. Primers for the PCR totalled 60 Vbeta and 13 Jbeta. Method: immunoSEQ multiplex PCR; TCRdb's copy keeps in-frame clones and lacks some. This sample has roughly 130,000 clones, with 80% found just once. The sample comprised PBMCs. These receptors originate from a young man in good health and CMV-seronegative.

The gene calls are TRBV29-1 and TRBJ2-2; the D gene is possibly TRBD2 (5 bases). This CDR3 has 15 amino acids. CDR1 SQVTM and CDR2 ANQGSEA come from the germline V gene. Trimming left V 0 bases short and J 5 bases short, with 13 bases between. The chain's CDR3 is CSVEEDGEVTGELFF. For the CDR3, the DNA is TGCAGCGTTGAAGAGGACGGGGAAGTGACCGGGGAGCTGTTTTTT.

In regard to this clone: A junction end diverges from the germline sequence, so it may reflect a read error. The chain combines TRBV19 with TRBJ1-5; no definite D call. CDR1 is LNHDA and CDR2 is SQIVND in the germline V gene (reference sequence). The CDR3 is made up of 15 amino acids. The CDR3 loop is CASSIWQNSNQPQNF. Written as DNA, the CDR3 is TGTGCCAGTAGTATTTGGCAGAATAGCAATCAGCCCCAGAATTTT.

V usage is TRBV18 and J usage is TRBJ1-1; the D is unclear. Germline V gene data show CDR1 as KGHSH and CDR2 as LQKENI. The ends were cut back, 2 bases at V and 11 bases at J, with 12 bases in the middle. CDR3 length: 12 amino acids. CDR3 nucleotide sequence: TGTGCCAGCTCACCAGCTGCCCGGAGGGCTTTCTTT. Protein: CASSPAARRAFF.

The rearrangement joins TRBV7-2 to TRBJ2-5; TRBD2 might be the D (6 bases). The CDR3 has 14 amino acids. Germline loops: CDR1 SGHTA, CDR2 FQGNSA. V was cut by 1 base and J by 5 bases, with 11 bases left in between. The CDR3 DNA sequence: TGTGCCAGCAGCTTAGAGGCAGGGAGGGAGACCCAGTACTTC. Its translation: CASSLEAGRETQYF.

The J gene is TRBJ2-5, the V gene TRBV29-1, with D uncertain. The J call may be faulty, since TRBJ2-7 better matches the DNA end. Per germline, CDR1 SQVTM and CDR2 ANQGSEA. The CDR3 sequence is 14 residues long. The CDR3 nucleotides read TGCAGCGTTGGCCGGAATGAGGATTCCTACGAGCAGTACTTC. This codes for CSVGRNEDSYEQYF.

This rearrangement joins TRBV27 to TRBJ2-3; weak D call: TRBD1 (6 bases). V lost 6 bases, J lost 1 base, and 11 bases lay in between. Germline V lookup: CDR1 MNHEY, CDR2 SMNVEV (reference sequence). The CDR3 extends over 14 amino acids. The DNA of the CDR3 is TGTGCCAGCAGCCGATACAGGGGCACAGATACGCAGTATTTT. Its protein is CASSRYRGTDTQYF.

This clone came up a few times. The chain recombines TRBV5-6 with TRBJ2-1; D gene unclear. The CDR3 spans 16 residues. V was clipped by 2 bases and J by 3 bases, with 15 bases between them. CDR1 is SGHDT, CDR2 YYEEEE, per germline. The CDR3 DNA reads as TGTGCCAGCAGCTTTGAAGACATAGACATCTACAATGAGCAGTTCTTC. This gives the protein CASSFEDIDIYNEQFF. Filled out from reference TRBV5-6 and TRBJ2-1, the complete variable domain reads DAGVTQSPTHLIKTRGQQVTLRCSPKSGHDTVSWYQQALGQGPQFIFQYYEEEERQRGNFPDRFSGHQFPNYSSELNVNALLLGDSALYLCASSFEDIDIYNEQFFGPGTRLTVL.

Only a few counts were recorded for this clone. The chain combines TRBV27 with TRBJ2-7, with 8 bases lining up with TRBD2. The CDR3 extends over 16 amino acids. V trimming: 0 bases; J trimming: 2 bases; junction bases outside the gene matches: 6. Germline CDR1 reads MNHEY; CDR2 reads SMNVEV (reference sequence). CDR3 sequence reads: CASSLSLAGMTYEQYF. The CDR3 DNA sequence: TGTGCCAGCAGTTTATCATTAGCGGGGATGACCTACGAGCAGTACTTC.

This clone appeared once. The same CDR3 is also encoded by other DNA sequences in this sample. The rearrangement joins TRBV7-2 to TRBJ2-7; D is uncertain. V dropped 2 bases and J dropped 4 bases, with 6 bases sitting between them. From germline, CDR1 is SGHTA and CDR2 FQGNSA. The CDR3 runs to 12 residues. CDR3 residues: CASSLSGYEQYF. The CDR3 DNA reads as TGTGCCAGCAGCTTATCCGGGTACGAGCAGTACTTC.

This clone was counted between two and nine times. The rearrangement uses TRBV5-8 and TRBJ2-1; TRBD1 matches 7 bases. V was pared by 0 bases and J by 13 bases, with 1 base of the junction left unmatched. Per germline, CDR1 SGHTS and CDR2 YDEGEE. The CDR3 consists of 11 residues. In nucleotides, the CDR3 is TGTGCCAGCAGCTTGGGACAGGGCCAGTTCTTC. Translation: CASSLGQGQFF.

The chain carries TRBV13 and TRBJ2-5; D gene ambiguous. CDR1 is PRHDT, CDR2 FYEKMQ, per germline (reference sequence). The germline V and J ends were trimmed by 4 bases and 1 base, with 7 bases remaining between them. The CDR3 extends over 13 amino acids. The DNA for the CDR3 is TGTGCCAGCAGCTCCCCCTTCCAAGAGACCCAGTACTTC. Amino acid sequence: CASSSPFQETQYF.

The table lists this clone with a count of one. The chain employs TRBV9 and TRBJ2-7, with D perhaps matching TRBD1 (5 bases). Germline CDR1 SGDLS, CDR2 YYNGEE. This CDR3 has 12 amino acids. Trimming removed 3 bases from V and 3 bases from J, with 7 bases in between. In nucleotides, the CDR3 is TGTGCCAGCAGCGACGACAGCTACGAGCAGTACTTC. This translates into CASSDDSYEQYF.

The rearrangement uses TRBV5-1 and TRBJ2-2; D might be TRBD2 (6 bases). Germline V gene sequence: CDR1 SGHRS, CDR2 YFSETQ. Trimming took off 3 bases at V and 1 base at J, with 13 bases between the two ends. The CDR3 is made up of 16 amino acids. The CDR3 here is CASSYSGTVNTGELFF. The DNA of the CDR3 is TGCGCCAGCAGCTACTCCGGGACTGTGAACACCGGGGAGCTGTTTTTT.

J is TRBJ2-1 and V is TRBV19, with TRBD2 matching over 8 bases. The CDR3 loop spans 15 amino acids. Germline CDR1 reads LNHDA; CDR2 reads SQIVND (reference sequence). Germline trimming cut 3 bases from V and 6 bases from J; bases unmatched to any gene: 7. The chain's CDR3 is CASSILGLASNEQFF. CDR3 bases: TGTGCCAGTAGTATTCTCGGACTAGCTAGCAATGAGCAGTTCTTC.

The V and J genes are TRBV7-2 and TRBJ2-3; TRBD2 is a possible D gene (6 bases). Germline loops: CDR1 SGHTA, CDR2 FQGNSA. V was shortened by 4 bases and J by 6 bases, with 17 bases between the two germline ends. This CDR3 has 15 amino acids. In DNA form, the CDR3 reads TGTGCCAGCAGCTCAGAGCGGGCCCGGTGGGATACGCAGTATTTT. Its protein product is CASSSERARWDTQYF. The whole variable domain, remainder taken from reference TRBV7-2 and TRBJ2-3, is GAGVSQSPSNKVTEKGKDVELRCDPISGHTALYWYRQSLGQGLEFLIYFQGNSAPDKSGLPSDRFSAERTGGSVSTLTIQRTQQEDSAVYLCASSSERARWDTQYFGPGTRLTVL.

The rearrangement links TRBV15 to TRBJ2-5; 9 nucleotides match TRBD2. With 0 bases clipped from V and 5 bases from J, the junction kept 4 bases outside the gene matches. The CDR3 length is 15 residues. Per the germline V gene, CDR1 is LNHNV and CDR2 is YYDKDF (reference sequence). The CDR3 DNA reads TGTGCCACCAGCAGAGATGCGGGAGGGGGTGAGACCCAGTACTTC. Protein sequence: CATSRDAGGGETQYF.

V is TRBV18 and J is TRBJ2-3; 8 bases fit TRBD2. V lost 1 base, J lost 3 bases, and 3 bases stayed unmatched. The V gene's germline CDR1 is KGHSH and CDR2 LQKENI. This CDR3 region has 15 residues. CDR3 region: CASSPRSGGTDTQYF. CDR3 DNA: TGTGCCAGCTCACCACGGAGCGGGGGAACAGATACGCAGTATTTT.

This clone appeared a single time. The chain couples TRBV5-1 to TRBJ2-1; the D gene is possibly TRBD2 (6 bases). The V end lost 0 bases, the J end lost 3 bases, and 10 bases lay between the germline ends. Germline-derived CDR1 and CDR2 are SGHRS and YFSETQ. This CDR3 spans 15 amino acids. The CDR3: CASSLGLGFYNEQFF. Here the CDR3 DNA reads TGCGCCAGCAGCTTGGGACTAGGTTTCTACAATGAGCAGTTCTTC.

CDR3 nucleotides: TGTGCCAGCAGTGACTCGAAGGCGGGAGGGGGCAATGAGCAGTTCTTC. Translated, it gives CASSDSKAGGGNEQFF. The rearrangement uses TRBV6-4 and TRBJ2-1, with 9 positions matching TRBD2. V lost 0 bases, J lost 6 bases, and 6 bases stayed unmatched. Germline V gives CDR1 MRHNA, CDR2 SNTAGT. The CDR3 is made up of 16 amino acids.

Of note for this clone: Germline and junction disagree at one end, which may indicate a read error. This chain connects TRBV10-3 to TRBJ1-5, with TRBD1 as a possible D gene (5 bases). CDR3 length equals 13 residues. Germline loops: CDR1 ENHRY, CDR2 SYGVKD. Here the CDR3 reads CAISPRDNQPQNF. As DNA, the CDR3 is TGTGCCATCAGCCCCAGGGATAATCAGCCCCAGAATTTT.

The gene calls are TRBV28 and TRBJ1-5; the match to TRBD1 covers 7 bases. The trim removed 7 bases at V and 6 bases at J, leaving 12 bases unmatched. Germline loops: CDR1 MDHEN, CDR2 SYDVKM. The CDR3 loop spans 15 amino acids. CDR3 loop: CASILQGDGGQPQHF. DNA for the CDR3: TGTGCCAGCATATTGCAGGGGGACGGTGGTCAGCCCCAGCATTTT.

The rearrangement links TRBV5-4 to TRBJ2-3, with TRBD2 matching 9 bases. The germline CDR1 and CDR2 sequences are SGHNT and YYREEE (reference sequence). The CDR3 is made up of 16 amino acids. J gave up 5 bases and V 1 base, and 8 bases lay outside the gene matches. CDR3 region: CASSLQLAGTKDTQYF. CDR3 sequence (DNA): TGTGCCAGCAGCTTGCAACTAGCGGGTACAAAAGATACGCAGTATTTT.

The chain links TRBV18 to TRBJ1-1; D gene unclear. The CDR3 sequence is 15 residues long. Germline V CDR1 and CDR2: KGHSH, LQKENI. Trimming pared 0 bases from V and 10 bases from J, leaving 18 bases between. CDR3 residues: CASSPPSQRVSGAFF. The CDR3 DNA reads TGTGCCAGCTCACCACCTTCACAGCGAGTTAGCGGAGCTTTCTTT.

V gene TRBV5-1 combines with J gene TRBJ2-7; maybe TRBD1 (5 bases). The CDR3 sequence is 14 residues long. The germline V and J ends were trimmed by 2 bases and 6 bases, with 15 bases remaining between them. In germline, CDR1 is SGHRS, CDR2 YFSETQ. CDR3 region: CASSLDSFGVEQYF. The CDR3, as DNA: TGCGCCAGCAGCTTAGACAGTTTTGGAGTCGAGCAGTACTTC.